This entry is about one TCR beta chain. Its specificity is unknown. Thymus was obtained from resections taken during corrective heart surgery. Donation was from healthy Finnish infants who were having corrective surgery that addressed congenital heart defects. Clones were read by immunoSEQ multiplex PCR, and TCRdb kept only the in-frame ones, dropping some. The sample has tens of thousands of clones, nearly 98% seen once; the top ten hold 0.031%. J gave up 8 bases and V 1 base, and 5 bases lay outside the gene matches. CDR1 is MNHNS, CDR2 SASEGT, per germline. This CDR3 region has 15 residues. The data derive from a study of human thymus T cells. Study-wide findings and caveats: V and J genes seemed to be used with bias in thymic and blood repertoires. Unrelated individuals had highly overlapping thymic repertoires, as reported in related research.

The chain carries TRBV6-1 and TRBJ2-1; 10 bases are shared with TRBD1. The sequence was obtained from a boy in the first two years of life with a congenital heart defect but otherwise immunologically healthy. What was sequenced was thymus tissue. This CDR3 reads CASSEVRQGAHEQFF. CDR3 nucleotide sequence: TGTGCCAGCAGTGAAGTAAGACAGGGGGCCCATGAGCAGTTCTTC.